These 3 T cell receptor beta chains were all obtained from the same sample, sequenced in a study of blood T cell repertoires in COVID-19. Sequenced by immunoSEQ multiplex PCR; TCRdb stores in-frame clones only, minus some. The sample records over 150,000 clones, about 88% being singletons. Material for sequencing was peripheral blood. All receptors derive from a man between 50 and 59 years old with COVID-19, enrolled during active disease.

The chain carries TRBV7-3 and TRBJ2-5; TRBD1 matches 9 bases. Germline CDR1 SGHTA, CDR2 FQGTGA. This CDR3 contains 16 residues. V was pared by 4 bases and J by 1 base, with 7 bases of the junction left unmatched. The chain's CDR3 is CASSSGPGQGQETQYF. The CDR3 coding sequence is TGTGCCAGCAGCTCGGGCCCGGGACAGGGCCAAGAGACCCAGTACTTC.

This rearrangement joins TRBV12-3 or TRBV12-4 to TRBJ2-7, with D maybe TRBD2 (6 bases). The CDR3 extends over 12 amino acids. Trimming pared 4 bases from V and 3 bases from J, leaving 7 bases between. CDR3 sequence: CASSWGDYEQYF. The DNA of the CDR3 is TGTGCCAGCAGTTGGGGGGACTACGAGCAGTACTTC.

CDR3 bases: TGTGCCAGCAGCTCCGGGACAGGGGGGTACTCACCCCTCCACTTT. This gives the protein CASSSGTGGYSPLHF. The rearrangement joins TRBV6-5 to TRBJ1-6, with 11 bases aligning to TRBD1. There are 15 residues in the CDR3. Germline trimming cut 6 bases from V and 10 bases from J; bases unmatched to any gene: 8. The germline CDR1 and CDR2 sequences are MNHEY and SVGAGI.